This paragraph covers one T cell receptor beta chain sequence. Its target antigen remains unknown. The record has no base qualities; no much larger clone is one base away. V and J are trimmed by 4 bases and 4 bases, and the gene matches miss 5 bases of the junction. From a lookup of the germline V gene, CDR1 and CDR2 are LGHNA and YSLEER. Taken from cysteine to phenylalanine, the CDR3 has 14 residues. The entry retains the CDR3 DNA only, 42 bases that are in frame from base 1. This specimen comes from a study of Tregs in tolerant kidney transplant recipients (dated by TCRdb to the late 2010s). For the study in its entirety: The study used TCRbeta sequencing to identify donor-specific regulatory T cells before combined kidney and bone marrow transplantation, then tracked those cells after transplant.

In the paper's terms, the time point label means: 6 months after combined kidney and bone marrow transplant. The transplants used related donors with nonmyeloablative bone marrow transplantation, and mixed chimerism in the human trials was transient. Unstimulated Tregs (CD4+CD25+CD127-), CD4+ non-Tregs (CD4+CD25-), CD4 and CD8 cells were FACS-sorted from thawed PBMCs. 4 combined kidney and bone marrow transplant recipients from the ITN036ST trial were included as patients, and samples were available only from these trial subjects. Healthy control blood was processed by Ficoll density gradient to PBMCs and cryopreserved; patient PBMCs were collected before and after transplant. Broad study findings and their caveats: For some patients, the PCR primers changed as time went on, which meant samples from those patients could not be compared with one another at the nucleotide level. Donor-specific Treg expansion exceeded global Treg expansion in tolerant patients, suggesting antigen-driven rather than nonspecific expansion. Expanding Tregs with activated donor B cells appeared to identify the most biologically relevant and donor-specific TCRbeta repertoire. Biological reproducibility was not examined directly, but technical replication error appeared to be minimal. The study was constrained by small patient numbers, and validation of the findings is required in larger populations and under other immunosuppression protocols.

For TCRbeta CDR3 sequencing, genomic DNA from the sorted cells was extracted using the QIAGEN DNeasy Blood and Tissue Kit. Through immunoSEQ, high-throughput TCRbeta CDR3 sequencing was done commercially, including PCR amplification with internal controls and bias correction. The study's own analysis went as follows. Unique productive TCRbeta sequences were defined by CDR3 nucleotide sequence where primers matched, otherwise by CDR3 amino acid sequence with Vbeta and Jbeta genes. To correct sorting error, sequences shared between sorted populations at a frequency ratio of 2:1 or less were removed; the rest were assigned to the higher population. A sequence was defined as donor-reactive if the sequence was expanded at least 5-fold in CFSE-low cells compared with unstimulated cells and had a frequency of at least 0.01% in CFSE-low cells. Jensen-Shannon divergence calculated on the top 100 TCRbeta sequences ranked by frequency was used to measure repertoire divergence. For samples with multiple sequencing runs, sorting error was corrected separately for each run before the runs were pooled. TCRdb mirrors the immuneACCESS table, restricted to in-frame sequences. Some clones are absent from its copies; in checked studies, under half trace to an unresolved V gene, and the reason for the others is unknown. V and J calls and clone size are given by that table; D and trimming were obtained from the DNA. This sample comprises 20,000 to 25,000 clones, roughly 80% of them detected only once. The biggest ten clones account for roughly a quarter of the sample.

The starting material was CD8+ T cells from blood (PBMCs), obtained 6 months after the transplant. The source is a human patient who received a combined kidney and bone marrow transplant. Some T cells may originate with the graft donor following a transplant. The chain is assembled from TRBV4-3 and TRBJ2-3; TRBD1 fits 7 bases in the junction. The DNA reads TGCGCCAGCAGCCCAAACAGGGGCCCAGATACGCAGTATTTT. Its protein is CASSPNRGPDTQYF.